The T cell receptor beta chain under discussion was sequenced for a study of T-cell reconstitution after alpha-beta-depleted transplantation in children. The authors prepared the TCRbeta library with unique molecular identifiers. Via MiXCR, TCRdb re-called the PCR reads, giving one row per CDR3 protein. The profile shows hundreds of thousands of distinct CDR3 sequences, around 17% of them singletons. The source was PBMCs from the stem cell graft donor, collected from the stem cell graft. The receptor was derived from a human donor who donated a stem cell graft to a child with acute myeloid leukemia.

The CDR3 sequence is CASSQTRQTGGRTGGYTF. CDR3 nucleotide sequence: TGCGCCAGCAGCCAGACAAGGCAAACAGGGGGCCGGACGGGCGGCTACACCTTC. The chain combines TRBV4-3 with TRBJ1-2; TRBD1 aligns across 9 bases. Germline V lookup: CDR1 LGHNA, CDR2 YSLEER. After removal of 3 bases from V and 8 bases from J, the junction contained 19 bases not matched to a gene. The CDR3 sequence is 18 residues long.